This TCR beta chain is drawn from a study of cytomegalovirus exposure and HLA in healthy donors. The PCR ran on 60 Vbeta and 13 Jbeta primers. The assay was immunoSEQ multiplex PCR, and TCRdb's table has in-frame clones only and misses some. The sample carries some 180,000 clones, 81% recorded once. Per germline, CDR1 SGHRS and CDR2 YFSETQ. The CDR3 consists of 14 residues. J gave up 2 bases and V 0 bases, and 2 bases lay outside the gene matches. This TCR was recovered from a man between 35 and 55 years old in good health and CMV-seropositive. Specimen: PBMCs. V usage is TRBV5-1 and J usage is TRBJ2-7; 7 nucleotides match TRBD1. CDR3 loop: CASSLGTGAYEQYF. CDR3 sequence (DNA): TGCGCCAGCAGCTTGGGGACAGGAGCCTACGAGCAGTACTTC. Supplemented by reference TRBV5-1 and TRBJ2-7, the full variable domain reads KAGVTQTPRYLIKTRGQQVTLSCSPISGHRSVSWYQQTPGQGLQFLFEYFSETQRNKGNFPGRFSGRQFSNSRSEMNVSTLELGDSALYLCASSLGTGAYEQYFGPGTRLTVT.